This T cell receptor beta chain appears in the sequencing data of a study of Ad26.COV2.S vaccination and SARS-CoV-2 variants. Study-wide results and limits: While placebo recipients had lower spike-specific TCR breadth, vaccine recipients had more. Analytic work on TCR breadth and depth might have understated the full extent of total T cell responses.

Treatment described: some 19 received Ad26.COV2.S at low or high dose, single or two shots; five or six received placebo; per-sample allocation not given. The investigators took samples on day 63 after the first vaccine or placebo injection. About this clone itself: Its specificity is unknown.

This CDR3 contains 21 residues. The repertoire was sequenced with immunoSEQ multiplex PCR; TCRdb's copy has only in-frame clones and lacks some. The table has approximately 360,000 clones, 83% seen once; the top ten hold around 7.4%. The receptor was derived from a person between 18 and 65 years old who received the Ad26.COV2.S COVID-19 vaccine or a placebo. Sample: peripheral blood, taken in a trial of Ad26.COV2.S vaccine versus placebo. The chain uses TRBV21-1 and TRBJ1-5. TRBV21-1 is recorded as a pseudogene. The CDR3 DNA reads TGTGCCAGCAGCAAAGGAAAATCGGGCGGAGAATGGGACGCCGAAGAGAGCCCCCAGCATTTT. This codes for CASSKGKSGGEWDAEESPQHF.